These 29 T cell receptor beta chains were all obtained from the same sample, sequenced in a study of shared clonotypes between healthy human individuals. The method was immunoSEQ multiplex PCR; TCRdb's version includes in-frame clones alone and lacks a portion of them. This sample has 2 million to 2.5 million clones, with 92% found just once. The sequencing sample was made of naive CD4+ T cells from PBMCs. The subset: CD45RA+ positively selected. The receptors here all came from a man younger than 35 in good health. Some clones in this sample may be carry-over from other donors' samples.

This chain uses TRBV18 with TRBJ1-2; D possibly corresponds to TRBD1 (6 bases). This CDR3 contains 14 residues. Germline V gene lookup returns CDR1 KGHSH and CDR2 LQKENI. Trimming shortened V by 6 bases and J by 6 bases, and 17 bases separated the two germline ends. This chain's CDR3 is CASSQLQGEDGYTF. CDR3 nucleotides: TGTGCCAGCTCGCAGTTACAGGGAGAAGATGGCTACACCTTC.

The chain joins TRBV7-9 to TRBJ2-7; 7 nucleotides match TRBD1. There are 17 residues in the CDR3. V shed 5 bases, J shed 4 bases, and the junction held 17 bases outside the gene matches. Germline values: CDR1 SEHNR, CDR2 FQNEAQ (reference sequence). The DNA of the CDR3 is TGTGCCAGCAGCCCCGGCCCAGGGCGACAGGGAGCGTACGAGCAGTACTTC. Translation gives CASSPGPGRQGAYEQYF.

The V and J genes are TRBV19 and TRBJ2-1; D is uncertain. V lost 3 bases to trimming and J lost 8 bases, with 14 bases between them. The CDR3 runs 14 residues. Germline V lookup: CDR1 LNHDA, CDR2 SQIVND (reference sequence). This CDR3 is CASSMEQIPDEQFF. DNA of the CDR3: TGTGCCAGTAGTATGGAGCAGATTCCTGATGAGCAGTTCTTC.

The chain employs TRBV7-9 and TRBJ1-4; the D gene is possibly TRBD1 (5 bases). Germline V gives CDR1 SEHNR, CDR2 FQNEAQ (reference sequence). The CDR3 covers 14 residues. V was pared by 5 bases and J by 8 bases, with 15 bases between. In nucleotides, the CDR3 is TGTGCCAGCAGCCAGGGACTTTCCAACGAAAAACTGTTTTTT. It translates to CASSQGLSNEKLFF.

In DNA, the CDR3 is TGCGCCAGCAGCTCATTAGCGGGAAGTAGGGAGCAGTTCTTC. Translation gives CASSSLAGSREQFF. This rearrangement joins TRBV5-1 to TRBJ2-1, with 8 bases that match TRBD2. Germline V gives CDR1 SGHRS, CDR2 YFSETQ. Trimming took 3 bases from V and 10 from J; bases not matched to a gene: 9. The CDR3 extends over 14 amino acids.

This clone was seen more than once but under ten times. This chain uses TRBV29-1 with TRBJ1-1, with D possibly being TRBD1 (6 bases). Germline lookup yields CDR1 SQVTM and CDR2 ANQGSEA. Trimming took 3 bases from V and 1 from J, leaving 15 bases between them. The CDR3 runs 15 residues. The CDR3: CSVEWDTAQNTEAFF. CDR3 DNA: TGCAGCGTTGAGTGGGACACAGCACAGAACACTGAAGCTTTCTTT.

The CDR3 DNA sequence: TGTGCCAGCAGCCCCGGGACAGGGGGCGACAATTACGAGCAGTACTTC. Amino acids: CASSPGTGGDNYEQYF. The chain couples TRBV7-3 to TRBJ2-7; 12 bases agree with TRBD1. Per the germline V gene, CDR1 is SGHTA and CDR2 is FQGTGA. The CDR3 covers 16 residues. The trim removed 5 bases at V and 4 bases at J, leaving 9 bases unmatched.

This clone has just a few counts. This chain's CDR3 is CASSFSGRPYYNEQFF. The DNA of the CDR3 is TGCGCCAGCAGCTTTAGCGGGAGGCCCTACTACAATGAGCAGTTCTTC. The chain links TRBV5-1 to TRBJ2-1; 10 bases line up with TRBD2. The CDR3 sequence is 16 residues long. Trimming took 2 bases from V and 3 from J; bases not matched to a gene: 5. Germline V gene lookup returns CDR1 SGHRS and CDR2 YFSETQ.

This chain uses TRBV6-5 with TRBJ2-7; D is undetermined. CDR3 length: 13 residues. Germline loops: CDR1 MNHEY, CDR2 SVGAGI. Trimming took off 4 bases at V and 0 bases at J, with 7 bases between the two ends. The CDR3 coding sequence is TGTGCCAGCAGTTCCTATTCCTCCTACGAGCAGTACTTC. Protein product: CASSSYSSYEQYF.

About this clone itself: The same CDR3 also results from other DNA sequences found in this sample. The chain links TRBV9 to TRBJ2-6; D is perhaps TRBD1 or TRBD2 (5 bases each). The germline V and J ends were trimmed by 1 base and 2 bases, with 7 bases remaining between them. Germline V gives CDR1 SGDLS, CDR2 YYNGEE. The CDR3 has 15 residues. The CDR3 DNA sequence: TGTGCCAGCAGCGTATTGGGGGCTGGGGCCAACGTCCTGACTTTC. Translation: CASSVLGAGANVLTF. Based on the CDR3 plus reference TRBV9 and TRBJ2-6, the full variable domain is DSGVTQTPKHLITATGQRVTLRCSPRSGDLSVYWYQQSLDQGLQFLIQYYNGEERAKGNILERFSAQQFPDLHSELNLSSLELGDSALYFCASSVLGAGANVLTFGAGSRLTVL.

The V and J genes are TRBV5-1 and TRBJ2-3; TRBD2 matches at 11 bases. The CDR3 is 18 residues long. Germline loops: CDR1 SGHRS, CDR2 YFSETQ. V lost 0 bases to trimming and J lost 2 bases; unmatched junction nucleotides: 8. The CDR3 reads CASSLASGLAGTTDTQYF. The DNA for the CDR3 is TGCGCCAGCAGCTTGGCCTCAGGACTAGCGGGTACCACAGATACGCAGTATTTT.

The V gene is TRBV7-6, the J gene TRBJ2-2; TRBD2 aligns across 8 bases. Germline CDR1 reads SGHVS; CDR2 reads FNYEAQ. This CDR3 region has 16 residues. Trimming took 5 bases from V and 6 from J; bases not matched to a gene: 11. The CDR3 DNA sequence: TGTGCCAGCAGCCCCCTTGAGCGGGAGAGAGCCGGGGAGCTGTTTTTT. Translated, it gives CASSPLERERAGELFF.

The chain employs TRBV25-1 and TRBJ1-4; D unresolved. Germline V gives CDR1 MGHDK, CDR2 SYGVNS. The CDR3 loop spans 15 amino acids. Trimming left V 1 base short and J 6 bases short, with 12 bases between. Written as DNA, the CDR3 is TGTGCCAGCAGTGAATTTCCGGGTTGGGATGAAAAACTGTTTTTT. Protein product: CASSEFPGWDEKLFF.

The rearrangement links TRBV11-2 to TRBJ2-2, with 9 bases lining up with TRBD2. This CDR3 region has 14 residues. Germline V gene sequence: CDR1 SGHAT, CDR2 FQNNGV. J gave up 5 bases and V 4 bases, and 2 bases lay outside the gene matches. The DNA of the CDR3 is TGTGCCAGCAGCTCGGCGGGAGGGACCGGGGAGCTGTTTTTT. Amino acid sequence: CASSSAGGTGELFF.

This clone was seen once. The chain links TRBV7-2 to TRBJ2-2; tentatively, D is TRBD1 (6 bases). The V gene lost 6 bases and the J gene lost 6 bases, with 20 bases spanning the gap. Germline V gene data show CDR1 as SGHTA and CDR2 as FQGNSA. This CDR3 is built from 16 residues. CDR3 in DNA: TGTGCCAGCAGACGGATTACAGGGTTAGGTGCCGGGGAGCTGTTTTTT. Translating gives CASRRITGLGAGELFF.

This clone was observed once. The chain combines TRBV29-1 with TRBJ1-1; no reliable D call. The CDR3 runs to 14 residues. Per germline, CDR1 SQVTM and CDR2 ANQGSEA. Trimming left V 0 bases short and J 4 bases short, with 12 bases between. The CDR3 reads CSVEDSPAPTEAFF. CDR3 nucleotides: TGCAGCGTTGAAGATTCCCCGGCCCCCACTGAAGCTTTCTTT.

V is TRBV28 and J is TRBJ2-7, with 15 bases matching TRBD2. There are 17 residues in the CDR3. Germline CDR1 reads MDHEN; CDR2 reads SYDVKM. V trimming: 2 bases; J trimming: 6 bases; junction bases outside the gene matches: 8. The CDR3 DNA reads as TGTGCCAGCAGTTTAACTGGGACTAGCGGGAGGAGGCTCGAGCAGTACTTC. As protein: CASSLTGTSGRRLEQYF.

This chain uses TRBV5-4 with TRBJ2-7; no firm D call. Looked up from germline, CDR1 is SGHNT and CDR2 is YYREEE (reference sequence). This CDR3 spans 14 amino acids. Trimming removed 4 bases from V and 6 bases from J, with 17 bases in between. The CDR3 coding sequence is TGTGCCAGCAGCCAGGTCCTAGGCTCTCGCGAGCAGTACTTC. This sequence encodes CASSQVLGSREQYF.

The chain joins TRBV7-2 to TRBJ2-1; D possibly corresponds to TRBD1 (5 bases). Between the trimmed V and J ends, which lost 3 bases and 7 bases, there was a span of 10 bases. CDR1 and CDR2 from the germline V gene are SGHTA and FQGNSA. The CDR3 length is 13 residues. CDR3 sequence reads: CASSLGRQNEQFF. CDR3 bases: TGTGCCAGCAGCTTGGGCAGACAGAATGAGCAGTTCTTC.

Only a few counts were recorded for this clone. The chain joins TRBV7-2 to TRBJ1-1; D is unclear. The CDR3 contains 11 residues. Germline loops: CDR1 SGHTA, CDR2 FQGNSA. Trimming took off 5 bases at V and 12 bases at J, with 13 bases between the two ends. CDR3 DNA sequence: TGTGCCAGCAGCCACAGTATGGTAACTTTCTTT. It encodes CASSHSMVTFF. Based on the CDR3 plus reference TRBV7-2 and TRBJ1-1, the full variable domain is GAGVSQSPSNKVTEKGKDVELRCDPISGHTALYWYRQSLGQGLEFLIYFQGNSAPDKSGLPSDRFSAERTGGSVSTLTIQRTQQEDSAVYLCASSHSMVTFFGQGTRLTVV.

The CDR3 sequence: CASSEILAGSYEQYF. Written as DNA, the CDR3 is TGTGCCAGCAGTGAGATACTAGCGGGGTCCTACGAGCAGTACTTC. The chain recombines TRBV27 with TRBJ2-7, with TRBD2 matching 10 bases. The junction had 5 bases not matched to a gene; V was cut back by 5 bases and J by 1 base. This CDR3 spans 15 amino acids. The germline V gene encodes CDR1 MNHEY and CDR2 SMNVEV (reference sequence).

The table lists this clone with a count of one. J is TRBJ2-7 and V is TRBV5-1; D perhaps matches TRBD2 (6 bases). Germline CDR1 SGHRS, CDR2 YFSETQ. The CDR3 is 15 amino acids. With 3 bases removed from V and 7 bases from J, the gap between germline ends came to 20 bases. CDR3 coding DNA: TGCGCCAGCAGCTACACCGGGACTGGGGTCTTGGAGCAGTACTTC. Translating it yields CASSYTGTGVLEQYF.

The CDR3 sequence: CASSQVKGANEQYF. In DNA form, the CDR3 reads TGCGCCAGCAGCCAAGTAAAGGGAGCCAACGAGCAGTACTTC. The gene calls are TRBV4-3 and TRBJ2-7, with D tentatively TRBD2 (5 bases). Germline CDR1 reads LGHNA; CDR2 reads YSLEER. The CDR3 consists of 14 residues. The ends were cut back, 1 base at V and 5 bases at J, with 12 bases in the middle.

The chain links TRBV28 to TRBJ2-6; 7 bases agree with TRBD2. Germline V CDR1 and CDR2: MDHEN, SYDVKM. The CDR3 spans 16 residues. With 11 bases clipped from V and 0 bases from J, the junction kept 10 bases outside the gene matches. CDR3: CAGGEGGPSGANVLTF. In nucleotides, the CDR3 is TGTGCCGGAGGGGAGGGTGGGCCCTCTGGGGCCAACGTCCTGACTTTC. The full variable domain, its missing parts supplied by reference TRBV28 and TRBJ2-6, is DVKVTQSSRYLVKRTGEKVFLECVQDMDHENMFWYRQDPGLGLRLIYFSYDVKMKEKGDIPEGYSVSREKKERFSLILESASTNQTSMYLCAGGEGGPSGANVLTFGAGSRLTVL.

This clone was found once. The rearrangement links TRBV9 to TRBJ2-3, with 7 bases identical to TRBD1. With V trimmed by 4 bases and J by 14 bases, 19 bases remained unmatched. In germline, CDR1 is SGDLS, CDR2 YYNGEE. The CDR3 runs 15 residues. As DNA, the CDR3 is TGTGCCAGCAGCCCCCGGGGACAGCCGTTTTCCGATAGGTATTTT. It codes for CASSPRGQPFSDRYF.

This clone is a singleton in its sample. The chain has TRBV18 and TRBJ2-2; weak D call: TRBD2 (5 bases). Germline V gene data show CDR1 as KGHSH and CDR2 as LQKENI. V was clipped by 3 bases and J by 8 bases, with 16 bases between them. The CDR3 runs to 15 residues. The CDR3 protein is CASSPFRFEGGELFF. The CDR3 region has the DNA TGTGCCAGCTCACCTTTCAGATTCGAGGGTGGGGAGCTGTTTTTT.

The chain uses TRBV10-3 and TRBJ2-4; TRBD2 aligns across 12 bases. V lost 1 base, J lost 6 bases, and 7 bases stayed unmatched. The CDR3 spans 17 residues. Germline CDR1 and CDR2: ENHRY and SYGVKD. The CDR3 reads CAISEYRLAGVGNIQYF. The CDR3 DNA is TGTGCCATCAGTGAGTATCGACTAGCGGGAGTTGGAAACATTCAGTACTTC.

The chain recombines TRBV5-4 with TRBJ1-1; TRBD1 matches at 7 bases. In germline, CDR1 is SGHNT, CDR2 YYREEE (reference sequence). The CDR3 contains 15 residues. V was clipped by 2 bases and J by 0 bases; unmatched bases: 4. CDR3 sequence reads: CASSFRQGVNTEAFF. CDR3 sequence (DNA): TGTGCCAGCAGCTTCAGACAGGGCGTGAACACTGAAGCTTTCTTT.

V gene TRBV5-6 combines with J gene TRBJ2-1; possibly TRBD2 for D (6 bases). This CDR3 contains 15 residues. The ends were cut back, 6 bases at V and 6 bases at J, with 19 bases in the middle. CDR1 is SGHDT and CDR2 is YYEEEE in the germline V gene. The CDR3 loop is CASTRGAGKGNEQFF. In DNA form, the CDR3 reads TGTGCCAGCACCCGAGGGGCGGGAAAGGGCAATGAGCAGTTCTTC.